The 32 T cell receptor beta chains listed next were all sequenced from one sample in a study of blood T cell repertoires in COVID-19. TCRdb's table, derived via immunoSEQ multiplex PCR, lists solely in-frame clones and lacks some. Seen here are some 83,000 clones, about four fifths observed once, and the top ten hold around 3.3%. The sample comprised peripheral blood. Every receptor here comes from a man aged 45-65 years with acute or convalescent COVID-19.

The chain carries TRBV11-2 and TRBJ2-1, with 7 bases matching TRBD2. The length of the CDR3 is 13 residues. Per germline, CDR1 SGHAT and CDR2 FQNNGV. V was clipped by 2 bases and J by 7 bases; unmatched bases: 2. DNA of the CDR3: TGTGCCAGCAGCTTAACGGGAGGAAATGAGCAGTTCTTC. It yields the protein CASSLTGGNEQFF.

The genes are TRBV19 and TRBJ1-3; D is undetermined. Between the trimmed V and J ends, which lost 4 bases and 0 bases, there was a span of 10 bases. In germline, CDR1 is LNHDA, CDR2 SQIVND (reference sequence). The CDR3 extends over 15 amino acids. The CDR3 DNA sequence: TGTGCCAGTAGTAAGGAGGGTTACTCTGGAAACACCATATATTTT. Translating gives CASSKEGYSGNTIYF.

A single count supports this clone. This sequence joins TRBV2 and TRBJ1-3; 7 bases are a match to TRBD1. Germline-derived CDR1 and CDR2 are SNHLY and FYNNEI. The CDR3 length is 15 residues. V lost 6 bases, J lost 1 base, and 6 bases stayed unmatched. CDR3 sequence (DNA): TGTGCCAGCAGATCGGCGACAGGGTCTGGAAACACCATATATTTT. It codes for CASRSATGSGNTIYF.

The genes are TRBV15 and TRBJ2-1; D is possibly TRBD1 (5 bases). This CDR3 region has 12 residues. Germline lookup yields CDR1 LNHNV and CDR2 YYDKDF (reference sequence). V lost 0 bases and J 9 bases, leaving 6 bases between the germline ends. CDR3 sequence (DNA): TGTGCCACCAGCAGAGATCAGGGTGAGCAGTTCTTC. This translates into CATSRDQGEQFF. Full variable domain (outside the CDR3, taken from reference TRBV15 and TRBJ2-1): DAMVIQNPRYQVTQFGKPVTLSCSQTLNHNVMYWYQQKSSQAPKLLFHYYDKDFNNEADTPDNFQSRRPNTSFCFLDIRSPGLGDTAMYLCATSRDQGEQFFGPGTRLTVL.

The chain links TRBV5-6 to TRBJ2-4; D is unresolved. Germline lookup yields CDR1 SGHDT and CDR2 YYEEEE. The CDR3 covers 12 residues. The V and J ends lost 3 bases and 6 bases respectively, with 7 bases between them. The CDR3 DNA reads TGTGCCAGCAGCTATATGGCAAACATTCAGTACTTC. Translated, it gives CASSYMANIQYF.

CDR3 sequence (DNA): TGTGCCAGCAGCTTAGGAGAACTAGCGGGGGGGCCACCGTACTTC. Translated, it gives CASSLGELAGGPPYF. The rearrangement links TRBV7-9 to TRBJ2-7, with TRBD2 matching 13 bases. Germline loops: CDR1 SEHNR, CDR2 FQNEAQ (reference sequence). CDR3 length: 15 residues. V was pared by 1 base and J by 12 bases, with 9 bases of the junction left unmatched.

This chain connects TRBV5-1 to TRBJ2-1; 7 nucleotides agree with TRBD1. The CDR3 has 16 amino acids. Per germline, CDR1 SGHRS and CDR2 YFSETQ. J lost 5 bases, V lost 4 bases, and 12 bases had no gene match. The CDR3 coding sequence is TGCGCCAGCAGCCACGAACAGGGGTTTTCCGACAATGAGCAGTTCTTC. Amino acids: CASSHEQGFSDNEQFF.

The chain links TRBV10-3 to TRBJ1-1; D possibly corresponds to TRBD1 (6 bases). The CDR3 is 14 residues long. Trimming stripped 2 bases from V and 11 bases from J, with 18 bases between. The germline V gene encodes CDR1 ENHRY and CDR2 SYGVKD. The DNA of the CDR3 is TGTGCCATCAGTGAGAACAGAGGGGGGGATAACGCTTTCTTT. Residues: CAISENRGGDNAFF.

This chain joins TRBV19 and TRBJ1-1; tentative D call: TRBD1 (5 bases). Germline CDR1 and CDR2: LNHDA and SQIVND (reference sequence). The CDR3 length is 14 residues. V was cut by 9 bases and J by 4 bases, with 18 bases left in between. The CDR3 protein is CASLFGIGGTEAFF. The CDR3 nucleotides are TGTGCCAGCCTCTTCGGCATCGGGGGCACTGAAGCTTTCTTT. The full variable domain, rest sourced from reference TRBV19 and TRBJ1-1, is DGGITQSPKYLFRKEGQNVTLSCEQNLNHDAMYWYRQDPGQGLRLIYYSQIVNDFQKGDIAEGYSVSREKKESFPLTVTSAQKNPTAFYLCASLFGIGGTEAFFGQGTRLTVV.

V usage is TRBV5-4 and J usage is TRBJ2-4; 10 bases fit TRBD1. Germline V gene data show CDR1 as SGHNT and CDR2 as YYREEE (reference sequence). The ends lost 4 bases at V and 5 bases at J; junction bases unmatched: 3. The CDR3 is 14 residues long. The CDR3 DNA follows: TGTGCCAGCAGCATAGGACAGGGGGAAAACATTCAGTACTTC. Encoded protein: CASSIGQGENIQYF. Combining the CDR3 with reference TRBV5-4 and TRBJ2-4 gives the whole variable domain ETGVTQSPTHLIKTRGQQVTLRCSSQSGHNTVSWYQQALGQGPQFIFQYYREEENGRGNFPPRFSGLQFPNYSSELNVNALELDDSALYLCASSIGQGENIQYFGAGTRLSVL.

The CDR3 bases are TGCAGCGTTACGGATACGAGGTCCTACAATGAGCAGTTCTTC. Its translation: CSVTDTRSYNEQFF. The rearrangement links TRBV29-1 to TRBJ2-1; no firm D call. The CDR3 extends over 14 amino acids. Trimming removed 5 bases at V and 1 base at J, with 12 bases between. Germline V gene data show CDR1 as SQVTM and CDR2 as ANQGSEA.

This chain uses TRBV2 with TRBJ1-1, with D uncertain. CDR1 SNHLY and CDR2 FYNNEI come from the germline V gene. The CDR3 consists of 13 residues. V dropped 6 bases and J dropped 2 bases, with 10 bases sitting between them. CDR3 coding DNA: TGTGCCAGCAGACAGTCTGACAACACTGAAGCTTTCTTT. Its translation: CASRQSDNTEAFF.

In nucleotides, the CDR3 is TGTGCCAGCCGGAACGGACAGGGGGGTCAGCCCCAGCATTTT. Its translation: CASRNGQGGQPQHF. The genes are TRBV21-1 and TRBJ1-5; the D call in the table, TRBD1, was not verified against the DNA. TRBV21-1 corresponds to a pseudogene. The CDR3 contains 14 residues.

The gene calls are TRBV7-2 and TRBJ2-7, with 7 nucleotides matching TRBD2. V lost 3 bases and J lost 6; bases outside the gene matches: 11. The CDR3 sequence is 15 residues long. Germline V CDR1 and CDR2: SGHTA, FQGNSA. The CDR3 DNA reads TGTGCCAGCAGCTTGGGGGGGAGGCACAAAGGCGAGCAGTACTTC. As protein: CASSLGGRHKGEQYF.

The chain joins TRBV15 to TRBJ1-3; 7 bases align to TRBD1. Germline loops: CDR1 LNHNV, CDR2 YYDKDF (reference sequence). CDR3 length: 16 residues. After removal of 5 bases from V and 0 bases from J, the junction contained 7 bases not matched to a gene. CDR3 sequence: CATSRQGVLSGNTIYF. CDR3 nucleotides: TGTGCCACCAGCCGACAGGGCGTACTCTCTGGAAACACCATATATTTT.

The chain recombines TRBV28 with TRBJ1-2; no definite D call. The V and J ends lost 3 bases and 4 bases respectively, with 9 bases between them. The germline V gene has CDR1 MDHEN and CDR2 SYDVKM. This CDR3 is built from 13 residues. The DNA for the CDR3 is TGTGCCAGCAGTTTGGCCCACATCTATGGCTACACCTTC. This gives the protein CASSLAHIYGYTF.

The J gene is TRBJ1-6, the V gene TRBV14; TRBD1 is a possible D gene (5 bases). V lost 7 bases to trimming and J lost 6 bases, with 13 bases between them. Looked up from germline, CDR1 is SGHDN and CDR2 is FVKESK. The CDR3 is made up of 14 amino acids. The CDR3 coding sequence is TGTGCCAGCACCAAGACAGCTCCTAATTCACCCCTCCACTTT. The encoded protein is CASTKTAPNSPLHF.

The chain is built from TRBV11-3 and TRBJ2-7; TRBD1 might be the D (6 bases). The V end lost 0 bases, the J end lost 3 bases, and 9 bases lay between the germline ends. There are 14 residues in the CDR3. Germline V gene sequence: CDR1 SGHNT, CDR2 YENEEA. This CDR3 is CASSLEGQYYEQYF. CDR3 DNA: TGTGCCAGCAGCTTAGAAGGACAGTACTACGAGCAGTACTTC.

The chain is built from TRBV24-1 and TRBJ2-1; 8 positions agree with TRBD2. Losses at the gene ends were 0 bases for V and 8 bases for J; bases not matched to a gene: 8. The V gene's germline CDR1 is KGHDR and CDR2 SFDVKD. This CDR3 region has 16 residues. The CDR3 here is CATSDLGGGLTDEQFF. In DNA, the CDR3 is TGTGCCACCAGTGATTTGGGCGGGGGGCTAACAGATGAGCAGTTCTTC.

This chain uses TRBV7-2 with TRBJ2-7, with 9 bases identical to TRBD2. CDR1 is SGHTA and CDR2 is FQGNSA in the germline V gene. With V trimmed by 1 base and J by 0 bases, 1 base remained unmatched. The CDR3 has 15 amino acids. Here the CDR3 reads CASSLGSGGSYEQYF. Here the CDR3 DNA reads TGTGCCAGCAGCTTAGGTAGCGGGGGCTCCTACGAGCAGTACTTC. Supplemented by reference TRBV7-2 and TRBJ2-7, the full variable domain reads GAGVSQSPSNKVTEKGKDVELRCDPISGHTALYWYRQSLGQGLEFLIYFQGNSAPDKSGLPSDRFSAERTGGSVSTLTIQRTQQEDSAVYLCASSLGSGGSYEQYFGPGTRLTVT.

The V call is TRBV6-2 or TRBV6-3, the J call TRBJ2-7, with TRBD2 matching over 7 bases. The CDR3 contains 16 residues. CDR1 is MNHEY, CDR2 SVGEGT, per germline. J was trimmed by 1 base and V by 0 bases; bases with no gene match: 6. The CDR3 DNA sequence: TGTGCCAGCAGTTACTCCAGGGAGGGACGGTCCTACGAGCAGTACTTC. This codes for CASSYSREGRSYEQYF.

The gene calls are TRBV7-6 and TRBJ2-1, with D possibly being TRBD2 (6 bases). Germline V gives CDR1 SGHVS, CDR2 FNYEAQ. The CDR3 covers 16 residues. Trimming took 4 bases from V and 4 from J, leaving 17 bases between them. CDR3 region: CASSSMRGGEYNEQFF. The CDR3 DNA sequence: TGTGCCAGCAGCTCCATGCGGGGCGGGGAATACAATGAGCAGTTCTTC.

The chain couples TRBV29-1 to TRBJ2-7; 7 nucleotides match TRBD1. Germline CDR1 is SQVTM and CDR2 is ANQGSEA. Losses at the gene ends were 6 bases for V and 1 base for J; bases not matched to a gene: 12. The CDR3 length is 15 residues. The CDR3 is CSVGAGTEVSYEQYF. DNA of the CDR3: TGCAGCGTGGGGGCCGGGACAGAAGTTTCCTACGAGCAGTACTTC.

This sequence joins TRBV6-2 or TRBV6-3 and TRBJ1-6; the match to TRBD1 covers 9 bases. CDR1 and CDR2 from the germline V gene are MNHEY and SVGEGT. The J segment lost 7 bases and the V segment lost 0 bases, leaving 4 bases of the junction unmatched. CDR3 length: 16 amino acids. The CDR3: CASSYSGQGRNSPLHF. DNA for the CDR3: TGTGCCAGCAGTTACTCGGGACAGGGACGAAATTCACCCCTCCACTTT.

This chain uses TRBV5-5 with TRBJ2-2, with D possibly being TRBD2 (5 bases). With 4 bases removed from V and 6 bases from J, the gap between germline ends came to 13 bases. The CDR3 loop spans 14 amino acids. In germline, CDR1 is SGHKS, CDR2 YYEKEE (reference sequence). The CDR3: CASSPIGEPGELFF. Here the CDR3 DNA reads TGTGCCAGCAGCCCTATTGGGGAGCCCGGGGAGCTGTTTTTT.

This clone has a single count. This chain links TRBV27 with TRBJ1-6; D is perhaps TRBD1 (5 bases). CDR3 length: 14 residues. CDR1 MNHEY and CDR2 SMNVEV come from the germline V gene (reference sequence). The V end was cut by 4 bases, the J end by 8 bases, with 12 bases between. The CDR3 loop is CASSSRAGHSPLHF. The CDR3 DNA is TGTGCCAGCAGTTCCAGGGCCGGTCATTCACCCCTCCACTTT.

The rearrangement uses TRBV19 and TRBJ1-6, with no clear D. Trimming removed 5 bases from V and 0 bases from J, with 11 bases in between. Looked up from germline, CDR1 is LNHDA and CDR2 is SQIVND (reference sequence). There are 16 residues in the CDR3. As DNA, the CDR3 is TGTGCCAGTAGTTTGCAGCGGAGCTCCTATAATTCACCCCTCCACTTT. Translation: CASSLQRSSYNSPLHF.

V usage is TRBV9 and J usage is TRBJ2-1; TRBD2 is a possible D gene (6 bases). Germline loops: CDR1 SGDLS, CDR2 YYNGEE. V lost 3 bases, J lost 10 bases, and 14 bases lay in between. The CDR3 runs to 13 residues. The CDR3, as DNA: TGTGCCAGCAGCGCGGGGGTTGAGTACGAGCAGTTCTTC. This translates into CASSAGVEYEQFF.

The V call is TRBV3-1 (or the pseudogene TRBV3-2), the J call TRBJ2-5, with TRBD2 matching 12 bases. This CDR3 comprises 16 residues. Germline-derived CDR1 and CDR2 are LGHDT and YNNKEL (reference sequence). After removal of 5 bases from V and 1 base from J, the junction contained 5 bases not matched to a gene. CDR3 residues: CASSISSGGAQETQYF. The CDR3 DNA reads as TGTGCCAGCAGCATCTCTAGCGGGGGGGCCCAAGAGACCCAGTACTTC.

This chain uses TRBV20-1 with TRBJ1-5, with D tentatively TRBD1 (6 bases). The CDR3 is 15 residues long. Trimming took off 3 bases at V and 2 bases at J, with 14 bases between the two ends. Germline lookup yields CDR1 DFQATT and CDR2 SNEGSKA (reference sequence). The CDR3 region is CSASRGNRGNQPQHF. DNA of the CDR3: TGCAGTGCTAGTAGGGGAAACAGGGGCAATCAGCCCCAGCATTTT.

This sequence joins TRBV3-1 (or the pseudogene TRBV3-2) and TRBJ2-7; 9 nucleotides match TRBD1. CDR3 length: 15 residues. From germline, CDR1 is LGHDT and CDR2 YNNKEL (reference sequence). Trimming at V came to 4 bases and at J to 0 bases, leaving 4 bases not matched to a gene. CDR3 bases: TGTGCCAGCAGCCCGGACAGGGGTCCCTCCTACGAGCAGTACTTC. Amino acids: CASSPDRGPSYEQYF.

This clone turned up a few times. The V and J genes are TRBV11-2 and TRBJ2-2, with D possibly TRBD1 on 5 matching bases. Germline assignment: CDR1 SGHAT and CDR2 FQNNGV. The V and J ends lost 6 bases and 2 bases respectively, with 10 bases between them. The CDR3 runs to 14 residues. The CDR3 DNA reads TGTGCCAGCAGGTCACAGGTTAACACCGGGGAGCTGTTTTTT. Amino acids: CASRSQVNTGELFF.